The entry that follows covers one T cell receptor beta chain sequence. Its antigen is unidentified. Assay used: immunoSEQ multiplex PCR; TCRdb lists only in-frame clones, some missing. Here the sample spans about 2.2 million clones, about 94% being singletons. There are 15 residues in the CDR3. Germline-derived CDR1 and CDR2 are LNHDA and SQIVND (reference sequence). V lost 1 base and J 5 bases, leaving 14 bases between the germline ends. The sample comes from a study of shared clonotypes between healthy human individuals. General study findings and limits: Among the subsets, naive ones generally showed larger estimated richness than memory ones.

Naive-designated CD8 cells lacked CD45RO, were positively enriched for CCR7, and omitted terminally differentiated effector memory CD45RA+ cells. This chain connects TRBV19 to TRBJ1-1; D perhaps matches TRBD1 (5 bases). The sequenced material came from naive CD8+ T cells from PBMCs. The sequence was collected from a man aged 18 to 30 in good health. Some clones in this sample may be carry-over from other donors' samples. CDR3 amino acids: CASSIGAGWGTEAFF. The CDR3 region has the DNA TGTGCCAGTAGTATAGGGGCAGGGTGGGGTACTGAAGCTTTCTTT.